Listed here is a single T cell receptor beta chain. This sample was included in a study of blood T cell repertoires in COVID-19. Study summary: Collection of acute and convalescent COVID-19 samples took place in the United States, Italy and Spain. In each case, the material was cDNA or gDNA derived from T cells, B-cell-depleted T cells, or PBMCs.

As handled by the study authors: Amplification of reference gene primers provided the estimated nucleated cell counts. Generated by immunoSEQ multiplex PCR, the TCRdb table keeps only in-frame clones and is missing some. The V and J calls and clone size are taken from that table; D and trimming were inferred from the DNA. In the table there are 350,000 or so clones, approximately 90% of which are singletons. From germline, CDR1 is KGHSH and CDR2 LQKENI. CDR3 size: 16 residues. J lost 2 bases, V lost 3 bases, and 9 bases had no gene match. Sample: peripheral blood. This sequence originates from a woman in her 30s with COVID-19, enrolled during active disease. The J gene is TRBJ1-2, the V gene TRBV18; 7 nucleotides line up with TRBD1. The CDR3 DNA follows: TGTGCCAGCTCACCCTTGACAGGGACTCCAAACTATGGCTACACCTTC. Translating it yields CASSPLTGTPNYGYTF. Full variable domain (rest looked up from reference TRBV18 and TRBJ1-2): NAGVMQNPRHLVRRRGQEARLRCSPMKGHSHVYWYRQLPEEGLKFMVYLQKENIIDESGMPKERFSAEFPKEGPSILRIQQVVRGDSAAYFCASSPLTGTPNYGYTFGSGTRLTVV.